Each of the 13 T cell receptor beta chains below was sequenced from the same sample in a study of post-analysis software for immune sequencing data. Broader study findings: TRBV segments more frequent in patients than in controls numbered five and included TRBV5-6, TRBV5-1 and TRBV20-1.

These receptors' targets are unknown. Unique molecular identifiers were present in the TCR beta cDNA libraries. TCRdb fed the PCR reads into MiXCR, producing one record per CDR3 protein. This table holds about 260,000 distinct CDR3 sequences, 35% to 40% found once. The source material was blood. The source of these receptors is a girl aged 5-17 years with multiple sclerosis.

This clonotype appeared many times. The CDR3 nucleotides are TGTGCCAGCAGCCCTAGAGATATGCGGGAGGGGCACGAGCAGTACTTC. It encodes CASSPRDMREGHEQYF. This chain connects TRBV7-8 to TRBJ2-7; 9 bases align to TRBD2. The CDR3 sequence is 16 residues long. The germline gives CDR1 SGHVS, CDR2 FQNEAQ. V trimming: 5 bases; J trimming: 5 bases; junction bases outside the gene matches: 13.

This clonotype has a handful of counts. The chain couples TRBV19 to TRBJ1-1; no reliable D call. The germline V gene has CDR1 LNHDA and CDR2 SQIVND (reference sequence). This CDR3 spans 14 amino acids. V was pared by 3 bases and J by 3 bases, with 11 bases between. The CDR3 reads CASSIGRPDTEAFF. The CDR3 coding sequence is TGTGCCAGTAGTATCGGACGGCCGGACACTGAAGCTTTCTTT.

This clonotype was seen just once. The rearrangement joins TRBV10-3 to TRBJ2-3; no clear D gene. Trimming left V 0 bases short and J 4 bases short, with 11 bases between. Germline lookup yields CDR1 ENHRY and CDR2 SYGVKD. The CDR3 is made up of 15 amino acids. The CDR3 here is CAISESGPVADTQYF. The CDR3 DNA follows: TGTGCCATCAGTGAGTCGGGCCCGGTGGCAGATACGCAGTATTTT.

The chain joins TRBV10-3 to TRBJ1-1; no clear D. Germline lookup yields CDR1 ENHRY and CDR2 SYGVKD. The CDR3 runs 13 residues. V lost 8 bases and J lost 8, with 18 bases in between. The CDR3 here is CAISSDVMGEAFF. CDR3 nucleotides: TGTGCCATCTCCTCGGATGTGATGGGGGAAGCTTTCTTT.

This clonotype has ten or more counts. In DNA form, the CDR3 reads TGTGCCAGCAGTCCCAGGACAGGGGGCGCCTACAATGAGCAGTTCTTC. It specifies CASSPRTGGAYNEQFF. J is TRBJ2-1 and V is TRBV27, with 11 bases lining up with TRBD1. The V and J ends lost 5 bases and 2 bases, in that order; junction bases with no gene match: 5. This CDR3 comprises 16 residues. Germline assignment: CDR1 MNHEY and CDR2 SMNVEV (reference sequence).

About this clonotype: The junction differs from germline at one of its ends, possibly a read error. This chain joins TRBV6-4 and TRBJ2-2; tentatively, D is TRBD1 or TRBD2 (5 bases each). This CDR3 is 14 amino acids long. Germline CDR1 is MRHNA and CDR2 is SNTAGT. CDR3 sequence reads: CASSDSVGRGELLF. Written as DNA, the CDR3 is TGTGCCAGCAGTGACTCGGTAGGAAGAGGGGAGCTGTTGTTT.

This clonotype was seen many times. The CDR3 region has the DNA TGTGCCAGCAGTCTCAGACAGGGTCTTACTGAAGCTTTCTTT. Residues: CASSLRQGLTEAFF. The gene calls are TRBV6-5 and TRBJ1-1; TRBD1 matches 7 bases. V was pared by 5 bases and J by 5 bases, with 8 bases of the junction left unmatched. CDR1 and CDR2 from the germline V gene are MNHEY and SVGAGI. The CDR3 is 14 residues long.

The chain joins TRBV25-1 to TRBJ1-4, with D possibly TRBD1 on 6 matching bases. Germline-derived CDR1 and CDR2 are MGHDK and SYGVNS. V lost 0 bases to trimming and J lost 1 base, with 9 bases between them. This CDR3 spans 16 amino acids. The CDR3: CASSEYADRTNEKLFF. Here the CDR3 DNA reads TGTGCCAGCAGTGAATATGCGGACAGAACTAATGAAAAACTGTTTTTT.

Turning to this clonotype: Just one base apart from a much larger clone, this may be a read error. The V call is TRBV29-1, the J call TRBJ1-2; D gene uncertain. The CDR3 length is 12 residues. CDR1 is SQVTM and CDR2 is ANQGSEA in the germline V gene. The CDR3 DNA reads TGCAGCGGTGAAGATGCGGGCTATGGCTACACCTTC. It yields the protein CSGEDAGYGYTF.

In its sample, this clonotype was seen a few times. A much larger clone sits a single nucleotide away, making a read error possible. This rearrangement joins TRBV29-1 to TRBJ2-5, with 7 positions matching TRBD2. Germline V gene data show CDR1 as SQVTM and CDR2 as ANQGSEA. The CDR3 sequence is 12 residues long. The ends lost 7 bases at V and 11 bases at J; junction bases unmatched: 13. The CDR3 sequence: CSGALGAGVQYF. As DNA, the CDR3 is TGCAGCGGGGCCTTAGGGGCGGGAGTTCAGTACTTC.

The chain couples TRBV7-3 to TRBJ2-2; 8 nucleotides agree with TRBD1. The CDR3 is 16 amino acids. V shed 5 bases and J 5 bases; nucleotides not matched to a gene: 10. Germline values: CDR1 SGHTA, CDR2 FQGTGA. CDR3: CASSPRRTGQTGELFF. The DNA for the CDR3 is TGTGCCAGCAGCCCCAGGCGGACAGGGCAAACCGGGGAGCTGTTTTTT.

V and J are TRBV7-9 and TRBJ2-4; 10 nucleotides align to TRBD1. The J call could be wrong; TRBJ2-7 is a better fit for the DNA end. The CDR3 extends over 14 amino acids. Germline V lookup: CDR1 SEHNR, CDR2 FQNEAQ (reference sequence). CDR3 DNA: TGTGCCAGCAGCATGGACAGGGGGTCCTACGAGCAGTACTTC. Amino acids: CASSMDRGSYEQYF.

The V gene is TRBV28, the J gene TRBJ2-7; 10 bases fit TRBD2. Germline trimming cut 5 bases from V and 1 base from J; bases unmatched to any gene: 5. The CDR3 contains 15 residues. Germline V CDR1 and CDR2: MDHEN, SYDVKM. The CDR3 coding sequence is TGTGCCAGCAGTACTAGCGGGGTGGCGTCCTACGAGCAGTACTTC. Translation: CASSTSGVASYEQYF.